Here is one T cell receptor (beta chain) with its context. Its specificity is unknown. The data are from a study of T cell responses to AZD1222 COVID-19 vaccine. Study-wide results and caveats: The sample set comprised mostly white British donors with more females, and clonal diversity was possibly underestimated. Spike-specific TCR breadth and depth went up after people got two AZD1222 doses.

Measured with immunoSEQ multiplex PCR; TCRdb has only the in-frame clones, and not every one. The sample consists of around 44,000 clones, 86% of them appearing once. Some second doses came at about 4 weeks and others at about 12 weeks; these were pooled. The sequences come from peripheral blood, collected 28 days after the second AZD1222 dose. The source of this sequence is an adult who received the AZD1222 COVID-19 vaccine.

The CDR3 is CASSQPPFLGQGAYTGELFF. DNA for the CDR3: TGTGCCAGCTCACAACCACCGTTTCTCGGACAGGGGGCATACACCGGGGAGCTGTTTTTT. The chain couples TRBV18 to TRBJ2-2, with 11 bases identical to TRBD1. The ends lost 4 bases at V and 3 bases at J; junction bases unmatched: 16. Germline loops: CDR1 KGHSH, CDR2 LQKENI. The CDR3 runs to 20 residues. The variable domain in full, completed from reference TRBV18 and TRBJ2-2, reads NAGVMQNPRHLVRRRGQEARLRCSPMKGHSHVYWYRQLPEEGLKFMVYLQKENIIDESGMPKERFSAEFPKEGPSILRIQQVVRGDSAAYFCASSQPPFLGQGAYTGELFFGEGSRLTVL.